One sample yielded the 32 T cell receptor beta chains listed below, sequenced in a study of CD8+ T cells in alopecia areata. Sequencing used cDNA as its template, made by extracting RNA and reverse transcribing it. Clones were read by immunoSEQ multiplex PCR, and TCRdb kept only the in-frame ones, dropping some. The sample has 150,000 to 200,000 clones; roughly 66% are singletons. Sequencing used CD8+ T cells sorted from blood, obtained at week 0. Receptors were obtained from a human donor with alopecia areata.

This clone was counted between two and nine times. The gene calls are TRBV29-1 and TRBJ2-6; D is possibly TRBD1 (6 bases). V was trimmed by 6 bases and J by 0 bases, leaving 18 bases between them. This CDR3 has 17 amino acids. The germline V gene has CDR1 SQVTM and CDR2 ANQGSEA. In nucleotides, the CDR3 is TGCAGCGTGGGGAGACAGGCGGCCGGCTCTGGGGCCAACGTCCTGACTTTC. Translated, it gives CSVGRQAAGSGANVLTF.

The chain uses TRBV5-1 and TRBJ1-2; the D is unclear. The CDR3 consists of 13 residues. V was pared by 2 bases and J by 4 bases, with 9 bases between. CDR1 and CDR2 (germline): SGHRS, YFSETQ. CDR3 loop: CASSLYSLYGYTF. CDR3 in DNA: TGCGCCAGCAGCTTATACAGTCTCTATGGCTACACCTTC.

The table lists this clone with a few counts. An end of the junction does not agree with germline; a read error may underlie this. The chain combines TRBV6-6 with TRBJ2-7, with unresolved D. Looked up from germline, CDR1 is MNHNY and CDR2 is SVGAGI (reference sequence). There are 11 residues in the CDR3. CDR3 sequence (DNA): TGTGCCAGCAGTCACTCCTACGAGCAGTACTTC. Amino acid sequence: CASSHSYEQYF.

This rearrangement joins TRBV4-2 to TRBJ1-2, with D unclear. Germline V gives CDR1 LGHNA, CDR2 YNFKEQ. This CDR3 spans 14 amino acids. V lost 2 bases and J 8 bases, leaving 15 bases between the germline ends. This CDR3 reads CASSQKDLRGGYTF. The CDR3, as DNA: TGTGCCAGCAGCCAAAAGGACCTCCGAGGGGGCTACACCTTC.

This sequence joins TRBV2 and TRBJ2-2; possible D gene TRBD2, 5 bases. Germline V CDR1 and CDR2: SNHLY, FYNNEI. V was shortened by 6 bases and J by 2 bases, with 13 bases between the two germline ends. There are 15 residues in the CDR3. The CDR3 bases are TGTGCCAGCAGGAACGAGGGCCGAAACACCGGGGAGCTGTTTTTT. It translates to CASRNEGRNTGELFF.

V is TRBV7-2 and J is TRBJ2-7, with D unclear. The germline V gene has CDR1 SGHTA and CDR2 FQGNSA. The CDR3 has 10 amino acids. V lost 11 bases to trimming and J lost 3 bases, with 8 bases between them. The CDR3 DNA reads TGTGCCGTGGGCGGCTACGAGCAGTACTTC. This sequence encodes CAVGGYEQYF.

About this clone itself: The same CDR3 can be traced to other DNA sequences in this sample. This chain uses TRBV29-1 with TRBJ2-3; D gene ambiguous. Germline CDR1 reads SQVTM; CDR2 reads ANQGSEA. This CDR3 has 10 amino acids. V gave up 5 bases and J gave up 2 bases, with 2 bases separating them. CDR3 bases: TGCAGCGTTTCCACAGATACGCAGTATTTT. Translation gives CSVSTDTQYF.

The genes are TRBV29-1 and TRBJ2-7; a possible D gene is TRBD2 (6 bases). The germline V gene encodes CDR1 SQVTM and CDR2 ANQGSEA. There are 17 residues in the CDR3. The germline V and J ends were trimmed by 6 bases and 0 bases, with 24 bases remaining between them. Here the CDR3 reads CSVRGTSRQAPSYEQYF. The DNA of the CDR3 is TGCAGCGTGCGGGGTACTTCGCGGCAGGCCCCCTCCTACGAGCAGTACTTC.

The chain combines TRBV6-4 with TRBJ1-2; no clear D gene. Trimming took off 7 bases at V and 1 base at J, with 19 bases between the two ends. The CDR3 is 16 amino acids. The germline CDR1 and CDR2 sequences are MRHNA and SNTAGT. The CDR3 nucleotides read TGTGCCAGCATATCCGCATCCCTCGGGTTTAACTATGGCTACACCTTC. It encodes CASISASLGFNYGYTF.

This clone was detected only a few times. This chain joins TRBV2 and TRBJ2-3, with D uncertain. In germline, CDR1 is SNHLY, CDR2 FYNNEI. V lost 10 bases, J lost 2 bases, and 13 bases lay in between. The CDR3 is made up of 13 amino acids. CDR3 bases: TGTGCCAACACCTACTACTACACAGATACGCAGTATTTT. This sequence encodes CANTYYYTDTQYF.

CDR3 sequence: CASSPRGGSNTGELFF. For the CDR3, the DNA is TGTGCCAGCAGCCCCAGGGGGGGGTCGAACACCGGGGAGCTGTTTTTT. J is TRBJ2-2 and V is TRBV7-9; either TRBD1 or TRBD2 may supply D (7 bases each). Germline loops: CDR1 SEHNR, CDR2 FQNEAQ (reference sequence). Deletions cut 5 bases from V and 0 bases from J, with 13 bases between. This CDR3 comprises 16 residues.

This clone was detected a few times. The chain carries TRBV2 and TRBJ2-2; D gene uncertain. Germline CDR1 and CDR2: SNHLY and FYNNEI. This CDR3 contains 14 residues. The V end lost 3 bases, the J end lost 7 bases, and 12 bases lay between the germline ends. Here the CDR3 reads CASSESLVGGELFF. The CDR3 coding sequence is TGTGCCAGCAGTGAGTCTCTGGTCGGCGGGGAGCTGTTTTTT.

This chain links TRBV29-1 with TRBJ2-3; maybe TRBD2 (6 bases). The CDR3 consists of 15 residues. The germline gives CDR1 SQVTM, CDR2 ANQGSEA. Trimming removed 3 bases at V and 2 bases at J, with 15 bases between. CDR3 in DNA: TGCAGCGTTGATTGGGGGAGGAGATACACAGATACGCAGTATTTT. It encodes CSVDWGRRYTDTQYF.

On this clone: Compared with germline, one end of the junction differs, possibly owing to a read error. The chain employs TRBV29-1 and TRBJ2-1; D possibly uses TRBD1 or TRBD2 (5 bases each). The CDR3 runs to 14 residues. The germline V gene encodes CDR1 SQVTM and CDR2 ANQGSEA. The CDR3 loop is CSVDGTASYDEQFF. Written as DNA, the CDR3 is TGCAGCGTTGACGGGACCGCGTCCTACGATGAGCAGTTCTTC.

The CDR3, as DNA: TGCGCCAGCAGCGCAACCGGGTCGTCCTACGAGCAGTACTTC. Translation: CASSATGSSYEQYF. V is TRBV5-1 and J is TRBJ2-7, with no clear D. V gave up 4 bases and J gave up 1 base, with 12 bases separating them. The V gene's germline CDR1 is SGHRS and CDR2 YFSETQ. The length of the CDR3 is 14 residues.

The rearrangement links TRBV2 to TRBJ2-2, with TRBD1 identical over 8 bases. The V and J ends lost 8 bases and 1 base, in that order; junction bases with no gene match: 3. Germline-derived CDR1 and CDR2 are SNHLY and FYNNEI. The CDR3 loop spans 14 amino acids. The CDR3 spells CASSDRGNTGELFF. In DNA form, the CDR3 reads TGTGCCAGCTCAGACAGGGGGAACACCGGGGAGCTGTTTTTT.

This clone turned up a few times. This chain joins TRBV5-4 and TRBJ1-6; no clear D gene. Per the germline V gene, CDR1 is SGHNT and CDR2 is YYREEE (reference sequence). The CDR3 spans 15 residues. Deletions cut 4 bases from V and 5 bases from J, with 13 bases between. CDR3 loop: CASSLGGFHNSPLHF. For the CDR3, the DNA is TGTGCCAGCAGCCTGGGAGGTTTCCATAATTCACCCCTCCACTTT.

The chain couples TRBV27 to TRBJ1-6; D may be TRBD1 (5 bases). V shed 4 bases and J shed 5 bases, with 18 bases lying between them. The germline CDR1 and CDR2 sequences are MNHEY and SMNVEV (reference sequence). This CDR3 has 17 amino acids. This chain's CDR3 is CASSSRNRPNHNSPLHF. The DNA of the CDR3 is TGTGCCAGCAGTTCCCGCAACAGGCCAAACCATAATTCACCCCTCCACTTT.

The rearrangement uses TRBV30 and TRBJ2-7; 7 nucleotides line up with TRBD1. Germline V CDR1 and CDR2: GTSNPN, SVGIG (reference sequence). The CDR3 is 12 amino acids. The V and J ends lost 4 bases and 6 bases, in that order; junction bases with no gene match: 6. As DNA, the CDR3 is TGTGCCTGGAAACAAGGGACAGCCGAGCAGTACTTC. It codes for CAWKQGTAEQYF.

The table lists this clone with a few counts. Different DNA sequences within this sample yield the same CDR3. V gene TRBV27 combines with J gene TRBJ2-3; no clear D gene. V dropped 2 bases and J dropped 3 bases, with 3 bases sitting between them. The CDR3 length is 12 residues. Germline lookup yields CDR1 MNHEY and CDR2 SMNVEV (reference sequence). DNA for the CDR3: TGTGCCAGCAGTTTAGGAACAGATACGCAGTATTTT. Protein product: CASSLGTDTQYF.

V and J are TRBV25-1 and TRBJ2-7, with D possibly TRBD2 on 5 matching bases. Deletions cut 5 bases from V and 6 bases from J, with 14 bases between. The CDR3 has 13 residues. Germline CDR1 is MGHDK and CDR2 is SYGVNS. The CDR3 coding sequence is TGTGCCAGCAGTATCAGGAGGCTAGGCGAGCAGTACTTC. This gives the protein CASSIRRLGEQYF.

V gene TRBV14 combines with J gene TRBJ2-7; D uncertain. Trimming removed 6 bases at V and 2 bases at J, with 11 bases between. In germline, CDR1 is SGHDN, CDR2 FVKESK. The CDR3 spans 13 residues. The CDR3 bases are TGTGCCAGCAGTCCGGCCGCTACCTACGAGCAGTACTTC. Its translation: CASSPAATYEQYF.

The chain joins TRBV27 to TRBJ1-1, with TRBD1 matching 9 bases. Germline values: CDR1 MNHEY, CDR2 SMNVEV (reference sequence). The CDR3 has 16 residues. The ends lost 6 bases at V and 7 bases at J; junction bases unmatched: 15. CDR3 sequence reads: CASSLTPPGQGREAFF. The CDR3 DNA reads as TGTGCCAGCAGCCTAACCCCCCCGGGACAGGGTCGTGAAGCTTTCTTT.

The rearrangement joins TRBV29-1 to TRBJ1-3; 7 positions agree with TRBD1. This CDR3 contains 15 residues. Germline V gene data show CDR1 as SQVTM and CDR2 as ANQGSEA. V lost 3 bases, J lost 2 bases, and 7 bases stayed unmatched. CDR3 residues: CSVEIRDRPGNTIYF. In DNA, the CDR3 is TGCAGCGTTGAGATCCGGGACAGACCTGGAAACACCATATATTTT.

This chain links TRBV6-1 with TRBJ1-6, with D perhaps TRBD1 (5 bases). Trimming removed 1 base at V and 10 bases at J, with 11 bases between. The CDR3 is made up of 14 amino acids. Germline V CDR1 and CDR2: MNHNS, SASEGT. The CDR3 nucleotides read TGTGCCAGCAGTGAAGATCAGGGTCGGTCACCCCTCCACTTT. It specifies CASSEDQGRSPLHF.

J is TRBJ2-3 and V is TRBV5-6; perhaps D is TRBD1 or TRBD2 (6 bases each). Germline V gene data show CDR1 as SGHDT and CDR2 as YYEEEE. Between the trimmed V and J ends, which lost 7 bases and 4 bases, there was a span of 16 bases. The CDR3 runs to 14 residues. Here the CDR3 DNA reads TGTGCCAGCTTTCGGACGGAGGGGGCAGATACGCAGTATTTT. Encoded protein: CASFRTEGADTQYF. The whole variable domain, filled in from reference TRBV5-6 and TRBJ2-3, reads DAGVTQSPTHLIKTRGQQVTLRCSPKSGHDTVSWYQQALGQGPQFIFQYYEEEERQRGNFPDRFSGHQFPNYSSELNVNALLLGDSALYLCASFRTEGADTQYFGPGTRLTVL.

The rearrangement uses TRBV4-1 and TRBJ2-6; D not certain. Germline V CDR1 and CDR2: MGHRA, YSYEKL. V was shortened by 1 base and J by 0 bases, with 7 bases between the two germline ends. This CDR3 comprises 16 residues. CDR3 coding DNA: TGCGCCAGCAGCCAAGCTCGGAACTCTGGGGCCAACGTCCTGACTTTC. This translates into CASSQARNSGANVLTF.

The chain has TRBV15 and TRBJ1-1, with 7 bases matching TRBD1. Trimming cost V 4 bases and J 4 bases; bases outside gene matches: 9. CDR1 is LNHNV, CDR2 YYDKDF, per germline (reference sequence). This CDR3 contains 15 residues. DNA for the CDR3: TGTGCCACCAGCAAAGACAGGGCTAGGGGCACTGAAGCTTTCTTT. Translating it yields CATSKDRARGTEAFF.

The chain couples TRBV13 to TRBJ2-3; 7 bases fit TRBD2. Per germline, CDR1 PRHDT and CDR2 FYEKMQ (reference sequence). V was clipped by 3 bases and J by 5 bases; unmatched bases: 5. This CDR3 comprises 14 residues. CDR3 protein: CASSFGSGGDTQYF. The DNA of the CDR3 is TGTGCCAGCAGCTTTGGGTCGGGGGGAGATACGCAGTATTTT.

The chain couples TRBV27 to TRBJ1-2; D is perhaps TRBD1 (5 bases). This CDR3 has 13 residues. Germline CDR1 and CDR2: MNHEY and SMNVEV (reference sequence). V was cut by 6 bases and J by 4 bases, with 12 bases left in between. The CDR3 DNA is TGTGCCAGCAGCAACCAGGGTTTCTATGGCTACACCTTC. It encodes CASSNQGFYGYTF.

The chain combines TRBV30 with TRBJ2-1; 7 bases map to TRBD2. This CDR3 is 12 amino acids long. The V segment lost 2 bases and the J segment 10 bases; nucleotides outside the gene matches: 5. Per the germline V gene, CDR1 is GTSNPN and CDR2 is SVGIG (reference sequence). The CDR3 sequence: CAWSYLAEEQFF. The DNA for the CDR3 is TGTGCCTGGAGTTATCTAGCGGAAGAGCAGTTCTTC. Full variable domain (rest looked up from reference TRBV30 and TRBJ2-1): SQTIHQWPATLVQPVGSPLSLECTVEGTSNPNLYWYRQAAGRGLQLLFYSVGIGQISSEVPQNLSASRPQDRQFILSSKKLLLSDSGFYLCAWSYLAEEQFFGPGTRLTVL.

In DNA, the CDR3 is TGCAGCGTTGAATTCGGCAGGGAGGGGTACGAGCAGTACTTC. Encoded protein: CSVEFGREGYEQYF. The V call is TRBV29-1, the J call TRBJ2-7; 7 bases align to TRBD2. The CDR3 has 14 amino acids. V shed 2 bases, J shed 4 bases, and the junction held 8 bases outside the gene matches. CDR1 and CDR2 from the germline V gene are SQVTM and ANQGSEA.